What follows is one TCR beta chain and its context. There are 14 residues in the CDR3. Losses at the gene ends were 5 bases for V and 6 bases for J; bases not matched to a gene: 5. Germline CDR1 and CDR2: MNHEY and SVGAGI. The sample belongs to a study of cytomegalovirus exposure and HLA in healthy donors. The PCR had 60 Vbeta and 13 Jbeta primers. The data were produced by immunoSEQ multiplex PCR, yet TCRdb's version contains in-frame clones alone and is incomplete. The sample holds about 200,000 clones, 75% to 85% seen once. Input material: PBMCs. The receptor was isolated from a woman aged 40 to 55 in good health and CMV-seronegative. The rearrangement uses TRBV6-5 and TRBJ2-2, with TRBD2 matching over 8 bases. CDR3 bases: TGTGCCAGCAGTCAACCGGGACTAGCCGGGGAGCTGTTTTTT. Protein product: CASSQPGLAGELFF.